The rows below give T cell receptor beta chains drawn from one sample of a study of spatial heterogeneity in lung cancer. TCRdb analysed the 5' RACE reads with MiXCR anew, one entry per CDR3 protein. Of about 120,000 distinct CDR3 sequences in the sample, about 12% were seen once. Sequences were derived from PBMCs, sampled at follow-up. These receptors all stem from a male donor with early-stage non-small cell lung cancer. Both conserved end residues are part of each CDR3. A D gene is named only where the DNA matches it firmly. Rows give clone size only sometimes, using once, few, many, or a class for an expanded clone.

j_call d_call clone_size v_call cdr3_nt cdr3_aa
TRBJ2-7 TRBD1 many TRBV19 TGTGCCAGTACCGCGACAGGGCATGGGTCCGAGCAGTACTTC CASTATGHGSEQYF
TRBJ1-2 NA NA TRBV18 TGTGCCAGCTCACCACCTTTGGGAATCCACTATGGCTACACCTTC CASSPPLGIHYGYTF
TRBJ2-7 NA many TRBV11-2 TGTGCCAGCACCCGACTAGACCTCTCCTACGAGCAGTACTTC CASTRLDLSYEQYF
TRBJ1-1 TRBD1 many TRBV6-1 TGTGCCAGCAGACCACAGGGGAGCGGCACTGAAGCTTTCTTT CASRPQGSGTEAFF
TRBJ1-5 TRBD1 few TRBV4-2 TGTGCCAGCAGCCAAGATCGGGGACAGGGTAGCAATCAGCCCCAGCATTTT CASSQDRGQGSNQPQHF
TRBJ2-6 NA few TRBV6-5 TGTGCCAGCAGTCGTCAGGGGCCGATGAGCTCTGGGGCCAACGTCCTGACTTTC CASSRQGPMSSGANVLTF
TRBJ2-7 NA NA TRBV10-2 TGCGCCAGCTCCGGTGAAGGGGCGGGCGAGCAGTACTTC CASSGEGAGEQYF
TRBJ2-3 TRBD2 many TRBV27 TGTGCCAGCAGTTTAGCGGGGGGGCTTCTCGCGCAGTATTTT CASSLAGGLLAQYF
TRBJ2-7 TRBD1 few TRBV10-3 TGTGCCATCAACCCCGGGACAGGGGAGGGCGAGCAGTACTTC CAINPGTGEGEQYF
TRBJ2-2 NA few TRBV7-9 TGTGCCAGCAGCTTGGCAGGGCCCGGGGAGCTGTTTTTT CASSLAGPGELFF
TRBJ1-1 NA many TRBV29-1 TGCAGCGCGGTAGAAGACCCAATTCGTGAAGCTTTCTTT CSAVEDPIREAFF
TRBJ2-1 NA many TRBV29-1 TGCAGCGTCCTTGGACGGGAAAGCAATGAGCAGTTCTTC CSVLGRESNEQFF
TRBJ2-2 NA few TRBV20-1 TGCAGTGCTAGAGATCGCGGGATCCCCGGGGAGCTGTTTTTT CSARDRGIPGELFF
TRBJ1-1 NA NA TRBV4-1 TGCGCCAGCAGCCAAGTTAACTTCGTATCGCCCAACCTCTTT CASSQVNFVSPNLF
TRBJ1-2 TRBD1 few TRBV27 TGTGCCAGCAGTCAACGGGACAGTGTAATCTATGGCTACACCTTC CASSQRDSVIYGYTF
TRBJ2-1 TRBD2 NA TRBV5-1 TGCGCCAGCAGCTTACCTAGCGGGGGGATCGATGAGCAGTTCTTC CASSLPSGGIDEQFF
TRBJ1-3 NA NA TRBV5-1 TGCGCCAGCAGCCTTTCAGGGTTCTCTGGAAACACCATATATTTT CASSLSGFSGNTIYF
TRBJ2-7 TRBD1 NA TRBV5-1 TGCGCCAGCAGCTTACAGGGGGTAGTTTCCTACGAGCAGTACTTC CASSLQGVVSYEQYF
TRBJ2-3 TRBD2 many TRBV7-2 TGTGCCAGCAGCCGCCAGACTAGCGGGTCAACCGGGGATACGCAGTATTTT CASSRQTSGSTGDTQYF
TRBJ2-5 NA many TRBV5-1 TGCGCCAGCAGCTTGGGGGGAGGCGAAGAGACCCAGTACTTC CASSLGGGEETQYF
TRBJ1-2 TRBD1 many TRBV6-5 TGTGCCAGCAGTTCCGACAGGGTAGAAGTGTCGTATGGCTACACCTTC CASSSDRVEVSYGYTF
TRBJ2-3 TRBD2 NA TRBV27 TGTGCCAGCAGTGCCATGGCGGGGGGAACAGATACGCAGTATTTT CASSAMAGGTDTQYF
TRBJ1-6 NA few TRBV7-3 TGTGCCAGCAGCTCCCCGCGGGTGGCCCTCCACTTT CASSSPRVALHF
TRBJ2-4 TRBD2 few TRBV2 TGTGCCAGCAGTGTCCGACTAGCCGGGAACATTCAGTACTTC CASSVRLAGNIQYF
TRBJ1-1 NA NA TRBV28 TGTGCCAGCGCGAGGAGGGCGAACACTGAAGCTTTCTTT CASARRANTEAFF
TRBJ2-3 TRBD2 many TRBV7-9 TGTGCCAGCAGCCCACTAGCGGGGGGTACAGATACGCAGTATTTT CASSPLAGGTDTQYF
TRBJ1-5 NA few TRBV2 TGTGCCAGCAGTGTTCGTGGTCATCAGCCCCAGCATTTT CASSVRGHQPQHF